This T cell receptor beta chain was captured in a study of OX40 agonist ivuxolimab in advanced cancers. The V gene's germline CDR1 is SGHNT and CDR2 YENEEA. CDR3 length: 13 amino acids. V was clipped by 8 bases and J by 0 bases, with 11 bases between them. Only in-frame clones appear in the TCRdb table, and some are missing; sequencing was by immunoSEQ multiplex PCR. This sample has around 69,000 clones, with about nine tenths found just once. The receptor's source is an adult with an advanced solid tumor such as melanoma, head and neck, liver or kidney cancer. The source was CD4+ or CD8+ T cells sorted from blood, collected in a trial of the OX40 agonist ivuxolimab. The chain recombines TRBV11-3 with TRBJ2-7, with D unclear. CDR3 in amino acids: CASCYMDSYEQYF. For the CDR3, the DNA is TGTGCCAGCTGCTACATGGACTCCTACGAGCAGTACTTC.